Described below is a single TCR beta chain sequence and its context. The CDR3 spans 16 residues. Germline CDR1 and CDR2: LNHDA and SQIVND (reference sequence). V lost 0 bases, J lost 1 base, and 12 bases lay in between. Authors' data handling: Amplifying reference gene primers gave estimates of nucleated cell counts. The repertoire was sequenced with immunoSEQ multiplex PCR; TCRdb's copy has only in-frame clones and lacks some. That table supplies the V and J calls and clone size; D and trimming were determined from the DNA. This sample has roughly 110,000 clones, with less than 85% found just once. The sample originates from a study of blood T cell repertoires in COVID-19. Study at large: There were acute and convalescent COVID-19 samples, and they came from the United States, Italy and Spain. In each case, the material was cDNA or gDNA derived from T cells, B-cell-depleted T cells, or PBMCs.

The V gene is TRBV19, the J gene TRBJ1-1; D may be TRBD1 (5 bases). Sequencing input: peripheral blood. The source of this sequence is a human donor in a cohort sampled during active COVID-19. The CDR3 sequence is CASSIDPGRANTEAFF. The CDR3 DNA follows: TGTGCCAGTAGTATAGATCCAGGCAGGGCGAACACTGAAGCTTTCTTT.